The rows below give T cell receptor beta chains drawn from one sample of a study of blood T cell repertoires in COVID-19. Using immunoSEQ multiplex PCR, the repertoire was profiled, and TCRdb retains in-frame clones only, with some absent. The sample includes 150,000 to 200,000 clones, just under 85% of them seen just once. Input material: peripheral blood. Every receptor here comes from a woman of 80 years or more with acute or convalescent COVID-19. The CDR3 runs from the conserved cysteine through the conserved F or W. A D gene is named only where the DNA matches it firmly.

d_gene	len	v_gene	j_gene	CDR3nt	CDR3aa
TRBD1	14	TRBV5-1	TRBJ1-2	TGCGCCAGCAGCTTGGAAGGGACAGGGACCGGCTACACCTTC	CASSLEGTGTGYTF
TRBD2	15	TRBV19	TRBJ2-1	TGTGCCAGTAGTAATAGCGGGAGTTCCTACAATGAGCAGTTCTTC	CASSNSGSSYNEQFF
.	15	TRBV7-9	TRBJ2-2	TGTGCCAGCAGCCCCCCGATGGGGCATCCCGGGGAGCTGTTTTTT	CASSPPMGHPGELFF
.	15	TRBV11-2	TRBJ2-6	TGTGCCAGCAGCACTATCCTGCCTGGGGCCAACGTCCTGACTTTC	CASSTILPGANVLTF
TRBD1	14	TRBV29-1	TRBJ1-1	TGCAGCGTTTCACCGGGACAGGGGAACACTGAAGCTTTCTTT	CSVSPGQGNTEAFF
.	17	TRBV6-2/TRBV6-3	TRBJ2-1	TGTGCCAGCAGTTACTCAGCCGCCTCAAAGGGGTCGAGGGAGCAGTTCTTC	CASSYSAASKGSREQFF
TRBD1	16	TRBV6-2/TRBV6-3	TRBJ1-1	TGTGCCAGCAGTTACCCGATTACAGGGGCAAACACTGAAGCTTTCTTT	CASSYPITGANTEAFF
TRBD1	14	TRBV5-1	TRBJ2-7	TGCGCCAGCAGCTTGTGGGGACAGGAGGACGAGCAGTACTTC	CASSLWGQEDEQYF
.	13	TRBV10-2	TRBJ2-7	TGCGCCAGCAGAAGACCGGGGAGCGACGAGCAGTACTTC	CASRRPGSDEQYF
TRBD1	15	TRBV28	TRBJ1-1	TGTGCCAGCAGTCCAGGGGGCGCGGGGAACACTGAAGCTTTCTTT	CASSPGGAGNTEAFF